The T cell receptor beta chain described here comes from a study of T cells after yellow fever vaccination. The study's findings and limits: Of the clonotypes, a small share occurred in both CD4 and CD8 compartments.

This clonotype showed up just a few times. Its antigen remains unknown. 5'RACE template switching generated TCR cDNA, adding a universal primer site and UMIs. TCRdb itself ran the 5' RACE reads through MiXCR, one entry per CDR3 protein. This sample has some 560,000 distinct CDR3 sequences, with over 15% found just once. Trimming left V 5 bases short and J 7 bases short, with 15 bases between. The CDR3 is 14 residues long. From germline, CDR1 is SGHAT and CDR2 FQNNGV. Sequencing used PBMCs, obtained 15 days after the yellow fever booster vaccination. The sequence came from a man between 25 and 39 years old who received the YFV17D yellow fever vaccine. The rearrangement joins TRBV11-2 to TRBJ2-1, with D possibly being TRBD1 (6 bases). CDR3 region: CASSPSDRWNEQFF. The DNA for the CDR3 is TGTGCCAGCAGCCCCTCCGACAGGTGGAATGAGCAGTTCTTC.